This T cell receptor beta chain was sequenced in a study of blood T cells in healthy people across ages. V was cut by 2 bases and J by 5 bases, with 12 bases left in between. Germline CDR1 SQVTM, CDR2 ANQGSEA. The CDR3 is 13 amino acids. A second PCR of about 7 to 11 cycles used a sample-barcoded 5' primer and a J-beta primer mix. Each CDR3 protein is one row after TCRdb ran MiXCR on the 5' RACE reads. Altogether about 800,000 distinct CDR3 sequences are present, around 25% being singletons, with the ten largest covering more than 3%. This clonotype was seen more than once but under ten times. This sample was shared with a second study, whose subject was T cells of mothers and their children. According to that study: Whatever RNA was extracted went entirely into cDNA synthesis, at roughly 1.6 ug per 15 ul.

This clonotype originated in a boy under 18 in good health. V is TRBV29-1 and J is TRBJ2-5, with D tentatively TRBD1 (5 bases). The source material was blood. The CDR3 DNA is TGCAGCGTTGAACAGGGCCTGCGGGAGACCCAGTACTTC. It specifies CSVEQGLRETQYF.